This note documents a single TCR beta chain sequence. This table comes from immunoSEQ multiplex PCR, and its TCRdb copy is limited to in-frame clones, with some not included. Of 70,000 to 95,000 clones in the sample, roughly 86% were seen once. Germline lookup yields CDR1 SNHLY and CDR2 FYNNEI. CDR3 length equals 13 residues. V lost 0 bases to trimming and J lost 4 bases, with 3 bases between them. This record comes from a study of control samples from healthy donors and cancer patients. Sequenced input: blood. The V gene is TRBV2, the J gene TRBJ1-4; D is undetermined. This sequence originates from a middle-aged man in good health. The DNA of the CDR3 is TGTGCCAGCAGTGAAGCGGATAATGAAAAACTGTTTTTT. As protein: CASSEADNEKLFF. The variable domain in full, with the rest retrieved from reference TRBV2 and TRBJ1-4, is EPEVTQTPSHQVTQMGQEVILRCVPISNHLYFYWYRQILGQKVEFLVSFYNNEISEKSEIFDDQFSVERPDGSNFTLKIRSTKLEDSAMYFCASSEADNEKLFFGSGTQLSVL.